A single T cell receptor beta chain is shown here with its context. Antigen specificity is unknown. These data come from a study of regulatory and conventional T cells in RAG deficiency. Study results and limitations: Omenn syndrome and CID/AS patients had roughly 100-fold fewer unique Treg TCR beta sequences, versus approximately 10-fold elsewhere. Omenn patients showed >80% Treg-Tconv overlap and shorter CDR3 lengths.

From germline, CDR1 is SGHKS and CDR2 YYEKEE (reference sequence). Trimming removed 4 bases from V and 5 bases from J; junction bases left unmatched: 12. The CDR3 runs 16 residues. Profiled with immunoSEQ multiplex PCR; TCRdb holds only in-frame clones, not every one. The sample lists tens of thousands of clones, approximately 90% occurring once. The sorted regulatory T cells were CD4+, CD25-high and CD127-low, with genomic DNA sequenced. These data are also associated with another study on regulatory T cells. That work contributes: The primer mix had 52 TRBV and 13 TRBJ primers.

Material: Tregs sorted from blood. This TCR was sampled from a human donor in good health. The rearrangement joins TRBV5-5 to TRBJ2-5; 9 bases line up with TRBD2. As DNA, the CDR3 is TGTGCCAGCAGCCCTTACTTAAGCGGGGGGTCGGAGACCCAGTACTTC. This translates into CASSPYLSGGSETQYF.